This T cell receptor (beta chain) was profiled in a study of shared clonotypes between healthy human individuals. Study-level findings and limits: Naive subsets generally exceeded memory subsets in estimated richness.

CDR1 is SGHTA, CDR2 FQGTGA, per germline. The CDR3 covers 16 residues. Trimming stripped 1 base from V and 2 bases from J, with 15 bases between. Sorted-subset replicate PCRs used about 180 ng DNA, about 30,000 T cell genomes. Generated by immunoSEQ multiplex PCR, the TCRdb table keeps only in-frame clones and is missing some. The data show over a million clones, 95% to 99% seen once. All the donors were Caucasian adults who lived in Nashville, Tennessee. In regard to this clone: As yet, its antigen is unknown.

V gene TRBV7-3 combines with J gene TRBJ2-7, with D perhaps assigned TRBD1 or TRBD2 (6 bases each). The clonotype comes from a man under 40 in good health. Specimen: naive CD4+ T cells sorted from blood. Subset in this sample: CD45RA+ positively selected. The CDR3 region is CASSLNPGAGAYEQYF. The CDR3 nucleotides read TGTGCCAGCAGCTTAAACCCGGGGGCAGGGGCCTACGAGCAGTACTTC.